The rows below give T cell receptor beta chains drawn from one sample of a study of T cell repertoires in cytomegalovirus infection. TCRdb reanalysed the reads using MiXCR and keeps one entry per CDR3 protein. Here the sample spans fewer than 550,000 distinct CDR3 sequences, 30% to 40% being singletons. Sequencing was carried out using PBMCs. The receptors derive from a human donor in good health (CMV status not recorded). Some clones in this sample may be carry-over from other donors' samples. Both conserved end residues are part of each CDR3. Each record gives: CDR3 protein, CDR3 DNA, clone size, D gene, V gene, J gene. The D gene is left open where the match is weak. Rows may omit the clone size; those that give it use once, few, many or a size class.

cdr3_aa: CAWSGGQGILGEQYF
cdr3_nt: TGTGCCTGGAGTGGAGGACAGGGGATTTTAGGAGAGCAGTACTTC
clone_size: -
d_call: TRBD1
v_call: TRBV30
j_call: TRBJ2-7

cdr3_aa: CASSPGQGAVLDEAFF
cdr3_nt: TGTGCCAGCAGCCCAGGACAGGGGGCTGTATTGGATGAAGCTTTCTTT
clone_size: many
d_call: TRBD1
v_call: TRBV7-9
j_call: TRBJ1-1

cdr3_aa: CASISGTQETQYF
cdr3_nt: TGTGCCAGCATAAGTGGTACCCAAGAGACCCAGTACTTC
clone_size: -
d_call: -
v_call: TRBV28
j_call: TRBJ2-5

cdr3_aa: CASSSRDRGRNQPQHF
cdr3_nt: TGTGCCAGTAGTTCCCGGGACAGGGGTCGCAATCAGCCCCAGCATTTT
clone_size: few
d_call: TRBD1
v_call: TRBV19
j_call: TRBJ1-5

cdr3_aa: CASSEGQDRRVTDTQYF
cdr3_nt: TGTGCCAGCAGTGAGGGGCAGGACCGCCGGGTCACAGATACGCAGTATTTT
clone_size: few
d_call: -
v_call: TRBV2
j_call: TRBJ2-3

cdr3_aa: CASSFSGTGRNEQFF
cdr3_nt: TGTGCCAGTAGTTTCTCCGGGACAGGGAGGAATGAGCAGTTCTTC
clone_size: few
d_call: TRBD1
v_call: TRBV19
j_call: TRBJ2-1

cdr3_aa: CASSFLTDTQYF
cdr3_nt: TGTGCCAGCAGCTTTCTCACAGATACGCAGTATTTT
clone_size: many
d_call: -
v_call: TRBV7-9
j_call: TRBJ2-3

cdr3_aa: CASSQEADWGETQYF
cdr3_nt: TGCGCCAGCAGCCAAGAGGCGGACTGGGGGGAGACCCAGTACTTC
clone_size: -
d_call: -
v_call: TRBV4-1
j_call: TRBJ2-5

cdr3_aa: CASSQQGLDYGYTF
cdr3_nt: TGTGCCAGCTCACAACAGGGCCTTGACTATGGCTACACCTTC
clone_size: few
d_call: -
v_call: TRBV18
j_call: TRBJ1-2

cdr3_aa: CASSFGTSGGYNEQFF
cdr3_nt: TGTGCCAGCAGCTTCGGGACTAGCGGGGGCTACAATGAGCAGTTCTTC
clone_size: few
d_call: TRBD2
v_call: TRBV7-3
j_call: TRBJ2-1

cdr3_aa: CASSQAWGDLGDEQYF
cdr3_nt: TGTGCCAGCAGCCAAGCCTGGGGTGACCTGGGAGACGAGCAGTACTTC
clone_size: -
d_call: -
v_call: TRBV4-2
j_call: TRBJ2-7

cdr3_aa: CATSRGTGFTQYF
cdr3_nt: TGTGCCACCAGCAGAGGTACAGGGTTCACCCAGTACTTC
clone_size: -
d_call: -
v_call: TRBV15
j_call: TRBJ2-5

cdr3_aa: CASSIGQGNQPQHF
cdr3_nt: TGTGCCAGTAGTATTGGTCAGGGCAATCAGCCCCAGCATTTT
clone_size: many
d_call: -
v_call: TRBV19
j_call: TRBJ1-5

cdr3_aa: CASSSEQGHSGANVLTF
cdr3_nt: TGTGCCAGCAGCTCAGAACAGGGCCACTCTGGGGCCAACGTCCTGACTTTC
clone_size: -
d_call: -
v_call: TRBV7-6
j_call: TRBJ2-6

cdr3_aa: CASSFISYQQRPQETQYF
cdr3_nt: TGTGCCAGCAGTTTCATAAGTTATCAACAAAGGCCTCAAGAGACCCAGTACTTC
clone_size: few
d_call: -
v_call: TRBV28
j_call: TRBJ2-5

cdr3_aa: CASSLVSRSSSYNEQFF
cdr3_nt: TGTGCCAGCAGCTTAGTTTCCCGGTCTAGCTCCTACAATGAGCAGTTCTTC
clone_size: many
d_call: -
v_call: TRBV7-8
j_call: TRBJ2-1

cdr3_aa: CASSLAVVRGNGYTF
cdr3_nt: TGCGCCAGCAGCTTGGCCGTGGTCAGGGGAAACGGCTACACCTTC
clone_size: -
d_call: -
v_call: TRBV5-1
j_call: TRBJ1-2

cdr3_aa: CSVWEGDGYTF
cdr3_nt: TGCAGCGTCTGGGAAGGGGATGGCTACACCTTC
clone_size: -
d_call: -
v_call: TRBV29-1
j_call: TRBJ1-2

cdr3_aa: CASSSQTGYNEQFF
cdr3_nt: TGTGCCAGCAGTTCTCAGACAGGGTACAATGAGCAGTTCTTC
clone_size: -
d_call: TRBD1
v_call: TRBV28
j_call: TRBJ2-1

cdr3_aa: CASSLMRTSGGVGTQYF
cdr3_nt: TGTGCCAGCAGCTTAATGAGGACTAGCGGGGGGGTAGGGACCCAGTACTTC
clone_size: many
d_call: TRBD2
v_call: TRBV7-8
j_call: TRBJ2-5

cdr3_aa: CASSEAGGAYNEQFF
cdr3_nt: TGTGCCAGCAGTGAAGCGGGCGGGGCATACAATGAGCAGTTCTTC
clone_size: once
d_call: -
v_call: TRBV2
j_call: TRBJ2-1

cdr3_aa: CSASSQTTDMNTEAFF
cdr3_nt: TGCAGTGCTAGTTCTCAGACGACAGACATGAACACTGAAGCTTTCTTT
clone_size: -
d_call: -
v_call: TRBV20-1
j_call: TRBJ1-1

cdr3_aa: CATSRILGPGDEQFF
cdr3_nt: TGTGCCACCAGCAGAATACTAGGCCCTGGGGATGAGCAGTTCTTC
clone_size: -
d_call: -
v_call: TRBV15
j_call: TRBJ2-1

cdr3_aa: CASSLAGGQGASTEAFF
cdr3_nt: TGTGCCAGCAGCTTAGCGGGGGGACAGGGGGCGTCCACTGAAGCTTTCTTT
clone_size: many
d_call: TRBD1
v_call: TRBV7-6
j_call: TRBJ1-1

cdr3_aa: CASSLARGYGYTF
cdr3_nt: TGTGCCAGCAGCTTAGCGAGGGGGTATGGCTACACCTTC
clone_size: many
d_call: -
v_call: TRBV7-2
j_call: TRBJ1-2

cdr3_aa: CASTPPLGGTQNQPQHF
cdr3_nt: TGTGCCAGCACTCCGCCGTTGGGCGGGACACAAAATCAGCCCCAGCATTTT
clone_size: -
d_call: -
v_call: TRBV6-6
j_call: TRBJ1-5

cdr3_aa: CAIGDRSADTQYF
cdr3_nt: TGTGCCATCGGGGACAGATCCGCAGATACGCAGTATTTT
clone_size: few
d_call: TRBD1
v_call: TRBV27
j_call: TRBJ2-3

cdr3_aa: CASSLGGSPGYGYTF
cdr3_nt: TGTGCCAGCAGCTTAGGAGGGAGCCCAGGCTATGGCTACACCTTC
clone_size: few
d_call: -
v_call: TRBV7-9
j_call: TRBJ1-2

cdr3_aa: CASSHGRPSTDTQYF
cdr3_nt: TGTGCCAGCAGCCACGGGAGGCCTAGCACAGATACGCAGTATTTT
clone_size: -
d_call: TRBD2
v_call: TRBV11-2
j_call: TRBJ2-3

cdr3_aa: CASSLLSVADTQYF
cdr3_nt: TGTGCCAGCAGTTTGCTCTCGGTAGCAGATACGCAGTATTTT
clone_size: -
d_call: -
v_call: TRBV6-8
j_call: TRBJ2-3

cdr3_aa: CASSYRDNQETQYF
cdr3_nt: TGTGCCAGCAGCTATCGGGACAACCAAGAGACCCAGTACTTC
clone_size: many
d_call: -
v_call: TRBV7-6
j_call: TRBJ2-5

cdr3_aa: CASSLDRPSQYRSEKLFF
cdr3_nt: TGTGCCAGCAGCCTGGACAGGCCTTCTCAATACCGATCCGAAAAACTGTTTTTT
clone_size: many
d_call: TRBD1
v_call: TRBV7-2
j_call: TRBJ1-4

cdr3_aa: CASSWGVDEQFF
cdr3_nt: TGTGCCAGCAGCTGGGGGGTCGATGAGCAGTTCTTC
clone_size: many
d_call: -
v_call: TRBV7-2
j_call: TRBJ2-1

cdr3_aa: CASTQTTYVYTF
cdr3_nt: TGTGCAAGCACCCAAACTACCTATGTCTACACCTTC
clone_size: -
d_call: -
v_call: TRBV6-8
j_call: TRBJ1-2

cdr3_aa: CASSQGQGPYEQYF
cdr3_nt: TGCGCCAGCAGCCAAGGGCAGGGACCCTACGAGCAGTACTTC
clone_size: many
d_call: -
v_call: TRBV3-1
j_call: TRBJ2-7

cdr3_aa: CASSPTLDGHSYNEQFF
cdr3_nt: TGTGCCAGCAGTCCTACCTTGGACGGGCACTCCTACAATGAGCAGTTCTTC
clone_size: -
d_call: -
v_call: TRBV27
j_call: TRBJ2-1

cdr3_aa: CASSQDEQGGGSEETQYF
cdr3_nt: TGCGCCAGCAGCCAAGATGAGCAGGGCGGGGGGTCTGAAGAGACCCAGTACTTC
clone_size: few
d_call: TRBD2
v_call: TRBV4-1
j_call: TRBJ2-5

cdr3_aa: CASSQRQGLIPGANVLTF
cdr3_nt: TGTGCCAGCAGCCAGAGACAGGGTTTGATTCCTGGGGCCAACGTCCTGACTTTC
clone_size: many
d_call: TRBD1
v_call: TRBV7-2
j_call: TRBJ2-6

cdr3_aa: CATSDLGGQDEQFF
cdr3_nt: TGTGCCACCAGTGATTTAGGAGGGCAGGATGAGCAGTTCTTC
clone_size: few
d_call: -
v_call: TRBV24-1
j_call: TRBJ2-1

cdr3_aa: CASRPQGSNTEAFF
cdr3_nt: TGTGCCAGCAGGCCACAGGGCTCGAACACTGAAGCTTTCTTT
clone_size: few
d_call: -
v_call: TRBV7-9
j_call: TRBJ1-1

cdr3_aa: CASSFVVPSYNEQFF
cdr3_nt: TGTGCCAGCAGCTTTGTTGTGCCTTCCTACAATGAGCAGTTCTTC
clone_size: many
d_call: -
v_call: TRBV7-2
j_call: TRBJ2-1

cdr3_aa: CASSYSGSSGNTIYF
cdr3_nt: TGTGCCAGCAGTTACTCGGGGAGCTCTGGAAACACCATATATTTT
clone_size: -
d_call: -
v_call: TRBV6-5
j_call: TRBJ1-3

cdr3_aa: CASSVDSSTGQTQYF
cdr3_nt: TGTGCCAGCAGCGTAGACTCCTCTACGGGACAGACGCAGTATTTT
clone_size: once
d_call: TRBD1
v_call: TRBV9
j_call: TRBJ2-3

cdr3_aa: CASSLTGGQETQYF
cdr3_nt: TGTGCCAGCAGCTTAACGGGGGGCCAGGAGACCCAGTACTTC
clone_size: many
d_call: -
v_call: TRBV7-2
j_call: TRBJ2-5

cdr3_aa: CASSPGTGADTQYF
cdr3_nt: TGTGCCAGCAGCCCCGGGACAGGGGCCGATACGCAGTATTTT
clone_size: many
d_call: TRBD1
v_call: TRBV7-2
j_call: TRBJ2-3

cdr3_aa: CASSDRDGFNEQFF
cdr3_nt: TGTGCCAGCAGCGACCGGGACGGATTCAATGAGCAGTTCTTC
clone_size: -
d_call: -
v_call: TRBV11-2
j_call: TRBJ2-1

cdr3_aa: CASSQDSGGGTEAFF
cdr3_nt: TGTGCCAGCAGCCAAGATTCAGGGGGTGGCACTGAAGCTTTCTTT
clone_size: many
d_call: TRBD1
v_call: TRBV11-2
j_call: TRBJ1-1

cdr3_aa: CASSVQEYYEQYF
cdr3_nt: TGTGCCAGCAGCGTCCAGGAATACTACGAGCAGTACTTC
clone_size: -
d_call: -
v_call: TRBV6-1
j_call: TRBJ2-7

cdr3_aa: CAISESYGGPYEQYF
cdr3_nt: TGTGCCATCAGTGAGTCGTACGGGGGACCCTACGAGCAGTACTTC
clone_size: once
d_call: -
v_call: TRBV10-3
j_call: TRBJ2-7

cdr3_aa: CASGTGGAGTEAFF
cdr3_nt: TGTGCCAGCGGGACAGGGGGCGCGGGCACTGAAGCTTTCTTT
clone_size: many
d_call: TRBD1
v_call: TRBV25-1
j_call: TRBJ1-1

cdr3_aa: CASSSYSGGRFQETQYF
cdr3_nt: TGTGCCAGCAGCTCCTATAGCGGGGGGAGATTCCAAGAGACCCAGTACTTC
clone_size: many
d_call: TRBD2
v_call: TRBV7-2
j_call: TRBJ2-5

cdr3_aa: CASRIAGSSYNEQFF
cdr3_nt: TGTGCCAGCAGAATAGCGGGGTCCTCCTACAATGAGCAGTTCTTC
clone_size: -
d_call: TRBD2
v_call: TRBV6-1
j_call: TRBJ2-1

cdr3_aa: CASSGFGRAGELFF
cdr3_nt: TGTGCCAGCAGCGGGTTTGGGCGGGCCGGGGAGCTGTTTTTT
clone_size: many
d_call: -
v_call: TRBV7-8
j_call: TRBJ2-2